Each of the 30 T cell receptor beta chains below was sequenced from the same sample in a study of T-cell reconstitution after alpha-beta-depleted transplantation in children. The authors prepared the TCRbeta library with unique molecular identifiers. Using its own MiXCR run on the PCR reads, TCRdb lists one record per CDR3 protein. The table includes 350,000 to 450,000 distinct CDR3 sequences, approximately 12% detected once. Specimen: PBMCs, collected from the stem cell graft. Receptors originate from a human donor who donated a stem cell graft to a child with Fanconi anemia.

This clonotype was seen more than once but under ten times. The chain combines TRBV20-1 with TRBJ1-1, with a possible D match to TRBD1 (6 bases). The germline V gene encodes CDR1 DFQATT and CDR2 SNEGSKA (reference sequence). The CDR3 runs 13 residues. V was trimmed by 6 bases and J by 0 bases, leaving 11 bases between them. The CDR3 bases are TGCAGTGCGGGGACACAGATGAACACTGAAGCTTTCTTT. This codes for CSAGTQMNTEAFF.

The table lists this clonotype with many counts. The chain recombines TRBV4-2 with TRBJ2-3; the match to TRBD2 covers 7 bases. The length of the CDR3 is 15 residues. V was clipped by 5 bases and J by 2 bases; unmatched bases: 7. Per the germline V gene, CDR1 is LGHNA and CDR2 is YNFKEQ. The CDR3 nucleotides read TGTGCCAGCAGCGCACGGGACTATCACACAGATACGCAGTATTTT. This translates into CASSARDYHTDTQYF.

The CDR3 DNA follows: TGTGCCAGCAGTAGTTTTCGACAGGAAGGCTACACCTTC. As protein: CASSSFRQEGYTF. The V gene is TRBV25-1, the J gene TRBJ1-2, with a tentative D call TRBD1 (6 bases). The CDR3 has 13 amino acids. V lost 5 bases, J lost 8 bases, and 15 bases lay in between. Germline loops: CDR1 MGHDK, CDR2 SYGVNS.

This clonotype was found many times. V usage is TRBV12-3 or TRBV12-4 and J usage is TRBJ1-1; tentative D call: TRBD1 (6 bases). This CDR3 comprises 15 residues. Trimming stripped 4 bases from V and 4 bases from J, with 16 bases between. CDR3 amino acids: CASSWLQGPLTEAFF. Here the CDR3 DNA reads TGTGCCAGCAGTTGGCTACAGGGTCCCCTCACTGAAGCTTTCTTT.

This clonotype was detected a few times. The J gene is TRBJ2-1, the V gene TRBV20-1, with TRBD1 as a possible D gene (6 bases). This CDR3 has 16 residues. Germline lookup yields CDR1 DFQATT and CDR2 SNEGSKA (reference sequence). Trimming shortened V by 3 bases and J by 3 bases, and 18 bases separated the two germline ends. The CDR3 DNA reads as TGCAGTGCTAGGGGGGCTTCGGGCGAATTCTACAATGAGCAGTTCTTC. As protein: CSARGASGEFYNEQFF.

In this sample, this clonotype turned up many times. The gene calls are TRBV9 and TRBJ2-7, with D uncertain. The germline V and J ends were trimmed by 0 bases and 0 bases, with 4 bases remaining between them. CDR1 is SGDLS, CDR2 YYNGEE, per germline. This CDR3 spans 13 amino acids. The CDR3 loop is CASSVDSSYEQYF. Here the CDR3 DNA reads TGTGCCAGCAGCGTAGACAGCTCCTACGAGCAGTACTTC.

This chain links TRBV18 with TRBJ1-3; D is uncertain. The V end was cut by 8 bases, the J end by 2 bases, with 13 bases between. CDR1 and CDR2 from the germline V gene are KGHSH and LQKENI. CDR3 length equals 14 residues. CDR3 bases: TGTGCCAGCGTCGCTGACCGGACTGGAAACACCATATATTTT. This gives the protein CASVADRTGNTIYF.

The rearrangement links TRBV11-2 to TRBJ1-1, with TRBD1 identical over 12 bases. The CDR3 runs to 15 residues. CDR1 SGHAT and CDR2 FQNNGV come from the germline V gene. V lost 3 bases and J lost 7; bases outside the gene matches: 6. The CDR3 here is CASSFLGQGAGEAFF. The CDR3 DNA is TGTGCCAGCAGCTTCTTGGGACAGGGGGCCGGTGAAGCTTTCTTT.

This clonotype has ten or more counts. V gene TRBV5-1 combines with J gene TRBJ1-2; 8 nucleotides match TRBD1. The CDR3 has 14 amino acids. In germline, CDR1 is SGHRS, CDR2 YFSETQ. Losses at the gene ends were 0 bases for V and 6 bases for J; bases not matched to a gene: 4. This CDR3 reads CASSLARGRNGYTF. The CDR3 coding sequence is TGCGCCAGCAGCTTGGCCAGGGGGCGGAATGGCTACACCTTC.

This clonotype was found a few times. The chain joins TRBV29-1 to TRBJ2-1, with D possibly being TRBD2 (6 bases). The V gene's germline CDR1 is SQVTM and CDR2 ANQGSEA. The CDR3 spans 11 residues. Trimming shortened V by 4 bases and J by 7 bases, and 8 bases separated the two germline ends. The CDR3 loop is CSVGRENEQFF. The CDR3 DNA sequence: TGCAGCGTTGGACGGGAGAATGAGCAGTTCTTC.

In this sample, this clonotype turned up many times. This chain connects TRBV12-3 or TRBV12-4 to TRBJ2-2; a possible D gene is TRBD1 (5 bases). The CDR3 is made up of 14 amino acids. The V gene lost 6 bases and the J gene lost 1 base, with 9 bases spanning the gap. CDR3 coding DNA: TGTGCCAGCAGGGTTACAGGGAACACCGGGGAGCTGTTTTTT. It translates to CASRVTGNTGELFF.

In its sample, this clonotype was seen many times. The chain employs TRBV12-3 or TRBV12-4 and TRBJ2-1, with D perhaps matching TRBD2 (6 bases). Trimming shortened V by 7 bases and J by 2 bases, and 15 bases separated the two germline ends. The CDR3 spans 15 residues. This chain's CDR3 is CASNLGTLTYNEQFF. The CDR3 DNA reads as TGTGCCAGCAATCTCGGGACTTTGACCTACAATGAGCAGTTCTTC.

This clonotype has a handful of counts. The chain carries TRBV20-1 and TRBJ2-2; 12 nucleotides align to TRBD2. J was trimmed by 0 bases and V by 5 bases; bases with no gene match: 4. The CDR3 spans 16 residues. Germline-derived CDR1 and CDR2 are DFQATT and SNEGSKA (reference sequence). CDR3: CSAWGLAGANTGELFF. CDR3 DNA sequence: TGCAGTGCTTGGGGACTAGCGGGCGCGAACACCGGGGAGCTGTTTTTT.

The J gene is TRBJ1-5, the V gene TRBV12-3 or TRBV12-4; D is undetermined. The V end was cut by 3 bases, the J end by 0 bases, with 6 bases between. The CDR3 contains 14 residues. The chain's CDR3 is CASSFSGSNQPQHF. The CDR3 DNA reads as TGTGCCAGCAGTTTTTCAGGTAGCAATCAGCCCCAGCATTTT.

This clonotype occurred once. CDR3 sequence reads: CASSSTGRSYNEQFF. In DNA, the CDR3 is TGTGCCAGCAGCTCGACAGGGAGGTCCTACAATGAGCAGTTCTTC. V and J are TRBV5-6 and TRBJ2-1; weak D call: TRBD1 (7 bases). CDR1 SGHDT and CDR2 YYEEEE come from the germline V gene. CDR3 length: 15 residues. V lost 3 bases and J 1 base, leaving 11 bases between the germline ends.

The CDR3 loop reads CAISESVGGEPQHF. The CDR3 DNA reads TGTGCCATCAGTGAGTCGGTGGGTGGCGAGCCCCAGCATTTT. This sequence joins TRBV10-3 and TRBJ1-5; D gene uncertain. The CDR3 loop spans 14 amino acids. V lost 0 bases, J lost 8 bases, and 11 bases lay in between. CDR1 is ENHRY and CDR2 is SYGVKD in the germline V gene.

The rearrangement links TRBV3-1 to TRBJ1-6; tentatively, D is TRBD1 (5 bases). This CDR3 has 14 residues. CDR1 and CDR2 (germline): LGHDT, YNNKEL (reference sequence). Trimming cost V 0 bases and J 7 bases, with 7 bases left between them. The CDR3 sequence: CASSQDGANSPLHF. The DNA for the CDR3 is TGTGCCAGCAGCCAAGACGGGGCAAATTCACCCCTCCACTTT. The whole variable domain, filled in from reference TRBV3-1 and TRBJ1-6, reads DTAVSQTPKYLVTQMGNDKSIKCEQNLGHDTMYWYKQDSKKFLKIMFSYNNKELIINETVPNRFSPKSPDKAHLNLHINSLELGDSAVYFCASSQDGANSPLHFGNGTRLTVT.

In its sample, this clonotype was seen many times. V usage is TRBV4-2 and J usage is TRBJ2-1; the D call may be TRBD1 or TRBD2 (5 bases each). Trimming left V 1 base short and J 7 bases short, with 20 bases between. Germline values: CDR1 LGHNA, CDR2 YNFKEQ. There are 17 residues in the CDR3. CDR3 sequence reads: CASSQAVGGGKGNEQFF. CDR3 nucleotides: TGTGCCAGCAGCCAAGCTGTCGGCGGAGGAAAGGGGAATGAGCAGTTCTTC.

There are a few counts of this clonotype. V usage is TRBV18 and J usage is TRBJ1-5, with D unresolved. Germline-derived CDR1 and CDR2 are KGHSH and LQKENI. This CDR3 spans 13 amino acids. V lost 4 bases and J lost 5, with 9 bases in between. This CDR3 reads CASSQDGDQPQHF. The CDR3 bases are TGTGCCAGCTCACAGGACGGGGATCAGCCCCAGCATTTT.

This clonotype was seen repeatedly, ten times or more. The rearrangement joins TRBV4-2 to TRBJ1-4, with a possible D match to TRBD1 (6 bases). CDR1 and CDR2 from the germline V gene are LGHNA and YNFKEQ. V gave up 6 bases and J gave up 8 bases, with 22 bases separating them. This CDR3 comprises 16 residues. The CDR3, as DNA: TGTGCCAGCAGTCCTTCATCACAGGGTTCTGTAGAAAAACTGTTTTTT. It encodes CASSPSSQGSVEKLFF.

The CDR3 DNA reads as TGTGCCAGCTCACCTTCGGGGAGGGGTGGCACAGATACGCAGTATTTT. The encoded protein is CASSPSGRGGTDTQYF. The chain couples TRBV18 to TRBJ2-3; 7 nucleotides align to TRBD2. The CDR3 is made up of 16 amino acids. The V gene end was trimmed by 3 bases and the J gene end by 1 base; junction bases not matched to a gene: 7. CDR1 is KGHSH, CDR2 LQKENI, per germline.

This chain links TRBV7-9 with TRBJ2-3; D is undetermined. The CDR3 extends over 12 amino acids. Germline V gives CDR1 SEHNR, CDR2 FQNEAQ (reference sequence). Trimming cost V 3 bases and J 9 bases, with 10 bases left between them. The CDR3 spells CASSFMTATQYF. CDR3 nucleotides: TGTGCCAGCAGCTTTATGACGGCGACGCAGTATTTT.

The rearrangement joins TRBV28 to TRBJ2-1; D is unclear. Germline CDR1 is MDHEN and CDR2 is SYDVKM. V was clipped by 10 bases and J by 5 bases, with 12 bases between them. This CDR3 comprises 12 residues. CDR3: CATGPLDNEQFF. The CDR3 nucleotides are TGTGCCACTGGTCCCTTGGACAATGAGCAGTTCTTC. The whole variable domain, filled in from reference TRBV28 and TRBJ2-1, reads DVKVTQSSRYLVKRTGEKVFLECVQDMDHENMFWYRQDPGLGLRLIYFSYDVKMKEKGDIPEGYSVSREKKERFSLILESASTNQTSMYLCATGPLDNEQFFGPGTRLTVL.

V usage is TRBV18 and J usage is TRBJ2-3; perhaps TRBD2 as D (6 bases). The V gene's germline CDR1 is KGHSH and CDR2 LQKENI. Trimming took 3 bases from V and 4 from J, leaving 14 bases between them. This CDR3 is built from 15 residues. Written as DNA, the CDR3 is TGTGCCAGCTCACCGTTGAAGGGGACTTCAGATACGCAGTATTTT. It specifies CASSPLKGTSDTQYF.

This clonotype was observed at least ten times. J is TRBJ2-2 and V is TRBV29-1; 12 nucleotides match TRBD1. The CDR3 loop spans 14 amino acids. V lost 6 bases to trimming and J lost 4 bases; unmatched junction nucleotides: 3. In germline, CDR1 is SQVTM, CDR2 ANQGSEA. Here the CDR3 reads CSVGTGGGTGELFF. DNA for the CDR3: TGCAGCGTGGGGACAGGGGGCGGCACCGGGGAGCTGTTTTTT.

In its sample, this clonotype was seen many times. The rearrangement joins TRBV6-2 or TRBV6-3 to TRBJ2-7; unclear D gene. V shed 3 bases and J shed 2 bases, with 17 bases lying between them. Germline assignment: CDR1 MNHEY and CDR2 SVGEGT. The CDR3 has 16 residues. CDR3 amino acids: CASSYNPGRNAYEQYF. As DNA, the CDR3 is TGTGCCAGCAGTTATAACCCAGGCCGGAACGCCTACGAGCAGTACTTC.

This clonotype was detected ten times or more. The chain uses TRBV9 and TRBJ1-1; weak D call: TRBD1 (6 bases). The CDR3 length is 15 residues. The germline V and J ends were trimmed by 3 bases and 5 bases, with 17 bases remaining between them. Germline V lookup: CDR1 SGDLS, CDR2 YYNGEE. The chain's CDR3 is CASSATNSRGTEAFF. As DNA, the CDR3 is TGTGCCAGCAGCGCAACTAATAGCAGGGGTACTGAAGCTTTCTTT.

J is TRBJ2-7 and V is TRBV24-1; D perhaps matches TRBD1 (5 bases). Looked up from germline, CDR1 is KGHDR and CDR2 is SFDVKD. CDR3 size: 15 residues. Trimming pared 9 bases from V and 0 bases from J, leaving 17 bases between. CDR3 DNA sequence: TGTGCCACCGGGCAGGGCATCGTATCCTCCTACGAGCAGTACGTC. As protein: CATGQGIVSSYEQYV.

V is TRBV29-1 and J is TRBJ1-1; 8 bases align to TRBD1. V lost 5 bases and J lost 6; bases outside the gene matches: 11. The CDR3 consists of 14 residues. Germline V gene sequence: CDR1 SQVTM, CDR2 ANQGSEA. The CDR3 region has the DNA TGCAGCGTTACCACCCCGGGACAGGAGTCTGAAGCTTTCTTT. Amino acids: CSVTTPGQESEAFF.

This chain links TRBV12-3 or TRBV12-4 with TRBJ1-1; D is perhaps TRBD1 (5 bases). The germline V and J ends were trimmed by 7 bases and 7 bases, with 13 bases remaining between them. The CDR3 length is 12 residues. CDR3 loop: CASKEGRSEAFF. The CDR3 DNA is TGTGCCAGCAAGGAGGGGCGAAGTGAAGCTTTCTTT.